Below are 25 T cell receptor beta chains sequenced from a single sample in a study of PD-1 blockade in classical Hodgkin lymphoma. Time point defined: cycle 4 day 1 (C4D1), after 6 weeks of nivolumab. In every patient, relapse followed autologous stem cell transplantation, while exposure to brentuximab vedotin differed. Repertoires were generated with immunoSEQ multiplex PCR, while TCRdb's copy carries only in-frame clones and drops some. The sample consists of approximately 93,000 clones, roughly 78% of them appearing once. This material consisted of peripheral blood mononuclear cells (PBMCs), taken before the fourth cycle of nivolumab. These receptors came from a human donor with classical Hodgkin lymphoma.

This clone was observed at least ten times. In nucleotides, the CDR3 is TGCGCCAGCAATTTCCGGACTAGCGCATACAATGAGCAGTTCTTC. Its translation is CASNFRTSAYNEQFF. The rearrangement uses TRBV5-1 and TRBJ2-1; TRBD2 matches 9 bases. V gave up 6 bases and J gave up 4 bases; unmatched junction bases: 8. This CDR3 has 15 residues. Germline lookup yields CDR1 SGHRS and CDR2 YFSETQ. The full variable domain, completed using reference TRBV5-1 and TRBJ2-1, is KAGVTQTPRYLIKTRGQQVTLSCSPISGHRSVSWYQQTPGQGLQFLFEYFSETQRNKGNFPGRFSGRQFSNSRSEMNVSTLELGDSALYLCASNFRTSAYNEQFFGPGTRLTVL.

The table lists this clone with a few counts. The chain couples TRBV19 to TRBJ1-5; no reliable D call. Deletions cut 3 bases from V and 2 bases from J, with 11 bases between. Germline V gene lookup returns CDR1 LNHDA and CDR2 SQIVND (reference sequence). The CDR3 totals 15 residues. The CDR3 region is CASSIVFGGNQPQHF. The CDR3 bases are TGTGCCAGTAGTATTGTTTTCGGGGGCAATCAGCCCCAGCATTTT.

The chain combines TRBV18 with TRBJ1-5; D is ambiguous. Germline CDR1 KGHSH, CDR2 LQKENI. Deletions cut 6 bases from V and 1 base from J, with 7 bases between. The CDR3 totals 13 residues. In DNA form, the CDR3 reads TGTGCCAGCTCTTCAGAGAGCAATCAGCCCCAGCATTTT. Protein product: CASSSESNQPQHF.

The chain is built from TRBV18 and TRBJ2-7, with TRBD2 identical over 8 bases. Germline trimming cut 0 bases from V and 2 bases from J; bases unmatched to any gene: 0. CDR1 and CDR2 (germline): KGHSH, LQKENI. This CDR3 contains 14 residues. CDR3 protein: CASSPPGLAYEQYF. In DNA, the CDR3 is TGTGCCAGCTCACCACCGGGACTAGCCTACGAGCAGTACTTC.

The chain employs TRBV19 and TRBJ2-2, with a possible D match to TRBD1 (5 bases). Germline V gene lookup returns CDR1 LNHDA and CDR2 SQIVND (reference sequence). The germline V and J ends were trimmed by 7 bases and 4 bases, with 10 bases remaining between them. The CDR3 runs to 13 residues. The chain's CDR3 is CASTDRFTGELFF. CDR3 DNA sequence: TGTGCCAGTACTGACAGATTCACCGGGGAGCTGTTTTTT.

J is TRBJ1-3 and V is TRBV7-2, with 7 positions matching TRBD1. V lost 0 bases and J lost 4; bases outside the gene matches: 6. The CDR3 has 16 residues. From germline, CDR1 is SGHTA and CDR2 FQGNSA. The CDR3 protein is CASSLASGQSGNTIYF. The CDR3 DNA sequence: TGTGCCAGCAGCTTAGCCTCGGGACAGAGCGGAAACACCATATATTTT. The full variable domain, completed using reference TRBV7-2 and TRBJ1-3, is GAGVSQSPSNKVTEKGKDVELRCDPISGHTALYWYRQSLGQGLEFLIYFQGNSAPDKSGLPSDRFSAERTGGSVSTLTIQRTQQEDSAVYLCASSLASGQSGNTIYFGEGSWLTVV.

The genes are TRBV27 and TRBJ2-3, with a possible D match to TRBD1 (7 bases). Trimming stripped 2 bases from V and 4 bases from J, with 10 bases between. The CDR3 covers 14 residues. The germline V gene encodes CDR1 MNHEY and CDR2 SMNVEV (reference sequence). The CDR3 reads CASSLARGADTQYF. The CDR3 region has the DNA TGTGCCAGCAGTTTAGCCAGGGGGGCAGATACGCAGTATTTT.

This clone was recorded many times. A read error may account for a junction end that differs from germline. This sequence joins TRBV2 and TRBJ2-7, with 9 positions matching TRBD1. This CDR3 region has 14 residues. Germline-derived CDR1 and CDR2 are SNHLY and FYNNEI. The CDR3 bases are TGTGCCAGCAGCGCCGGGACAGGGTCCTCCGAGCAGTACTTC. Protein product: CASSAGTGSSEQYF. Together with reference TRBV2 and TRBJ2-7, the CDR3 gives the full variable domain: EPEVTQTPSHQVTQMGQEVILRCVPISNHLYFYWYRQILGQKVEFLVSFYNNEISEKSEIFDDQFSVERPDGSNFTLKIRSTKLEDSAMYFCASSAGTGSSEQYFGPGTRLTVT.

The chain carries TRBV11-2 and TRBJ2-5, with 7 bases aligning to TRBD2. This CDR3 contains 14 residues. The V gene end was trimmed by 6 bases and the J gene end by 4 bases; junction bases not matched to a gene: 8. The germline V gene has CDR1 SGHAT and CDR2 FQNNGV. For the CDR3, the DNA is TGTGCCAGCAGAGCGTTGGGGGGGGGAGAGACCCAGTACTTC. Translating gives CASRALGGGETQYF.

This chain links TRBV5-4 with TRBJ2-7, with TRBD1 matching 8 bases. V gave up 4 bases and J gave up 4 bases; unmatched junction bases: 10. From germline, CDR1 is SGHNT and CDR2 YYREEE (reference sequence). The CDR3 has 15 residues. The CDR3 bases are TGTGCCAGCAGCCGGGGGCAGGGGGCACGATACGAGCAGTACTTC. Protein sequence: CASSRGQGARYEQYF.

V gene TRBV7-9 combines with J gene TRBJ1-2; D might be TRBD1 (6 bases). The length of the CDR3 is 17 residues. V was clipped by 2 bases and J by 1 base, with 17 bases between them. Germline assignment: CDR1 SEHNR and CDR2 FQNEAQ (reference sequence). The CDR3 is CASSLPKFQGFNYGYTF. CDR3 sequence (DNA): TGTGCCAGCAGCTTACCCAAATTCCAGGGGTTTAACTATGGCTACACCTTC.

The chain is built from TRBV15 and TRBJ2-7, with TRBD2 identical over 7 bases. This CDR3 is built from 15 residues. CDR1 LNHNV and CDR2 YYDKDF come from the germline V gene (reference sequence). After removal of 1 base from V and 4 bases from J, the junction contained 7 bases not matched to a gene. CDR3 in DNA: TGTGCCACCAGCAGAGCGGGGGGAGTGGAGTACGAGCAGTACTTC. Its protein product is CATSRAGGVEYEQYF.

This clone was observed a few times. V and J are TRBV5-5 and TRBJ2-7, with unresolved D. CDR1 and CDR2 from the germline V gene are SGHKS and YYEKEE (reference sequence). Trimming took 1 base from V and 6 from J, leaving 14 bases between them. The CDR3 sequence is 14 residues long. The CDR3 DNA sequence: TGTGCCAGCAGCTTGAACAGCCAATATATCGAGCAGTACTTC. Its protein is CASSLNSQYIEQYF.

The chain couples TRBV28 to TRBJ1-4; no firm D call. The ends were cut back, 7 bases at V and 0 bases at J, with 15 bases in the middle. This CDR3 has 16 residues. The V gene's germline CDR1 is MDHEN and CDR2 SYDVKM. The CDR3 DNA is TGTGCCAGCACCCCTGGGCAGATTGCAACTAATGAAAAACTGTTTTTT. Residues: CASTPGQIATNEKLFF.

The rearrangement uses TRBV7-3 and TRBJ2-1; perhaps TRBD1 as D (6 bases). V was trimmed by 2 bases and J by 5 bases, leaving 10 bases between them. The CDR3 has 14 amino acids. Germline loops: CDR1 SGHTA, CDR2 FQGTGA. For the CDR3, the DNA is TGTGCCAGCAGCTTAGGTGGGACAAACAATGAGCAGTTCTTC. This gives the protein CASSLGGTNNEQFF.

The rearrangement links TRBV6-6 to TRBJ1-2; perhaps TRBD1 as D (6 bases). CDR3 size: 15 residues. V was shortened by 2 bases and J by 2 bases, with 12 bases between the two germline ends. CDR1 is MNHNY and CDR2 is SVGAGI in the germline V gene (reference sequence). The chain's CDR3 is CASSYSDRRNYGYTF. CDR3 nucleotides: TGTGCCAGCAGTTACAGCGACAGGAGAAACTATGGCTACACCTTC.

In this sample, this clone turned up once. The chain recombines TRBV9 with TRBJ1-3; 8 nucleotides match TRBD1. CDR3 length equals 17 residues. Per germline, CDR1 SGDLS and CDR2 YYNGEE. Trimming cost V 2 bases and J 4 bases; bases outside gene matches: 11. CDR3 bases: TGTGCCAGCAGCGTGGCTACCCCACAGGGGGGCGGAAACACCATATATTTT. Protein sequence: CASSVATPQGGGNTIYF.

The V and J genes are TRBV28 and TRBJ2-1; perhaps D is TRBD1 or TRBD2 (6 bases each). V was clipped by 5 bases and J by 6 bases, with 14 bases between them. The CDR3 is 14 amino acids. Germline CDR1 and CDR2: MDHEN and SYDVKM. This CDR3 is CASSPGGTINEQFF. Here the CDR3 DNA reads TGTGCCAGCAGTCCCGGCGGGACAATCAATGAGCAGTTCTTC.

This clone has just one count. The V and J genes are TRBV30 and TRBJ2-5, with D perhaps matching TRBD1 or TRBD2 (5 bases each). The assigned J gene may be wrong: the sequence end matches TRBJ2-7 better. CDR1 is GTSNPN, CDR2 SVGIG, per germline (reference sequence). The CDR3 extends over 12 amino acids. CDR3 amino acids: CAWQGREYEQYF. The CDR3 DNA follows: TGTGCCTGGCAGGGACGGGAATACGAGCAGTACTTC.

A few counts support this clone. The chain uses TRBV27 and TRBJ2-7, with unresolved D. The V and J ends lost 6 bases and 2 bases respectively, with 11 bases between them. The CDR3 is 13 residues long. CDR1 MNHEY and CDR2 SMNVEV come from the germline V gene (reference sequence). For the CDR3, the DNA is TGTGCCAGCAGACAAGCCTTTCCCTACGAGCAGTACTTC. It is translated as CASRQAFPYEQYF.

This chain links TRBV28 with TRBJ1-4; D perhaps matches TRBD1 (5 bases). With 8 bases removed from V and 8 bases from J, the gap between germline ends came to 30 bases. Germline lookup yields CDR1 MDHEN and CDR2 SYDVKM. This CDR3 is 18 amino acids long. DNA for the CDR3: TGTGCCAGCGTGTCCGGTGCCCTTGGGGGGGGGAACGGCGAAAAACTGTTTTTT. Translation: CASVSGALGGGNGEKLFF.

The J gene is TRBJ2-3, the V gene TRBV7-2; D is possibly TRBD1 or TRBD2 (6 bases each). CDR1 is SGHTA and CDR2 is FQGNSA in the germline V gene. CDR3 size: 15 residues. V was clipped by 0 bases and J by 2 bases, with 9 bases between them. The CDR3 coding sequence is TGTGCCAGCAGCTTAGCGAGGGGGGACACAGATACGCAGTATTTT. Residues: CASSLARGDTDTQYF.

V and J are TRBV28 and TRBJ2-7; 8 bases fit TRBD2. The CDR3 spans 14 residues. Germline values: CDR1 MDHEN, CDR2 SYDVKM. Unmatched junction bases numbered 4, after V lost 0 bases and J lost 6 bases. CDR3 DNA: TGTGCCAGCAGTTTATGGGACAGCGGGGGCGAGCAGTACTTC. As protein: CASSLWDSGGEQYF.

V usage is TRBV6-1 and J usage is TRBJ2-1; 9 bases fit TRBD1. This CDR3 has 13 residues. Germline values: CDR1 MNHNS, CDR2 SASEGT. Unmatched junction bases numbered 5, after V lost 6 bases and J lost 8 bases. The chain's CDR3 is CASSPDRGDEQFF. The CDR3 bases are TGTGCCAGCAGCCCGGACAGGGGCGATGAGCAGTTCTTC.

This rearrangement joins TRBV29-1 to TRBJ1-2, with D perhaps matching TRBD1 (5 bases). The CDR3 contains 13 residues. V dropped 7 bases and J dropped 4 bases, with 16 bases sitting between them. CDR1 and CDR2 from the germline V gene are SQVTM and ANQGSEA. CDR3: CSARPTATYGYTF. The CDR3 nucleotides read TGCAGCGCCCGCCCGACAGCAACCTATGGCTACACCTTC. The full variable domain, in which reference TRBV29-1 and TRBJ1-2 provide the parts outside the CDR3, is SAVISQKPSRDICQRGTSLTIQCQVDSQVTMMFWYRQQPGQSLTLIATANQGSEATYESGFVIDKFPISRPNLTFSTLTVSNMSPEDSSIYLCSARPTATYGYTFGSGTRLTVV.